The clone carrying this T cell receptor (beta chain) has a handful of counts. Those enrolled in Seattle joined during active infection and were followed longitudinally afterward. This entry belongs to a study of blood T cell repertoires in COVID-19. Study in general: Samples taken during acute and convalescent COVID-19 were collected in the United States, Italy and Spain.

CDR3 length: 14 amino acids. V shed 5 bases and J 1 base; nucleotides not matched to a gene: 2. Germline CDR1 and CDR2: SGHAT and FQNNGV. The repertoire was sequenced with immunoSEQ multiplex PCR; TCRdb's copy has only in-frame clones and lacks some. The sample consists of about 94,000 clones, 75% to 80% of them appearing once. This receptor was obtained from an older man with COVID-19, enrolled during active disease. The chain uses TRBV11-2 and TRBJ2-1; 7 nucleotides align to TRBD1. The sequenced material came from peripheral blood. CDR3 sequence: CASSDRVSYNEQFF. CDR3 bases: TGTGCCAGCAGCGACAGGGTGTCCTACAATGAGCAGTTCTTC.